This T cell receptor beta chain stems from a study of T-cell memory formation after mild COVID-19. Study-level points and caveats: While clones contracting from day 15 to 85 were balanced between CD4 and CD8, later expanders leaned CD4+. Pre-infection memory held some responding clones, suggesting pre-existing cross-reactive T cells responded. CD4+ clones that contracted lay mainly in CM and EM; CD8+ ones lay in EMRA.

Constant-segment primers served in 5'RACE that generated TCR alpha and TCR beta cDNA libraries bearing sample barcodes and UMIs. TCRdb re-called the 5' RACE reads through MiXCR, storing one row per CDR3 protein. Here the sample spans roughly 450,000 distinct CDR3 sequences, 15% to 20% being singletons. Notes on this clonotype: The target antigen is unknown.

The clonotype originates from an adult woman who had mild COVID-19 (a few samples of this study predate the infection). Cell type and time point are not known. Sequencing was performed on PBMCs or a T cell subset sorted from them (not recorded which).

Here the CDR3 reads CASSLSGSSETQYF. For the CDR3, the DNA is TGTGCCAGCAGCCTTAGCGGGAGCAGCGAGACCCAGTACTTC. V usage is TRBV7-2 and J usage is TRBJ2-5; the match to TRBD2 covers 9 bases. J lost 5 bases, V lost 5 bases, and 6 bases had no gene match. The CDR3 contains 14 residues. Germline V gene data show CDR1 as SGHTA and CDR2 as FQGNSA.